This is a list of T cell receptor beta chains from one sample in a study of Graves' ophthalmopathy and Graves' hyperthyroidism. TCRdb re-called the multiplex PCR reads with MiXCR, one entry per CDR3 protein. The data contain about 700,000 distinct CDR3 sequences, 40% of them singletons. The sequenced sample consisted of peripheral blood. The receptor set was obtained from an adult man with Graves' ophthalmopathy. Both conserved end residues are part of each CDR3.

v_gene	j_gene	CDR3aa
TRBV25-1	TRBJ1-3	CASSESTGYSGNTIYF
TRBV5-1	TRBJ2-5	CASSLGDRGRETQYF
TRBV10-2	TRBJ2-7	CASSTPGGPLLEQYF
TRBV7-9	TRBJ1-4	CASSWGLNNEKLFF
TRBV7-9	TRBJ2-7	CASSQRGANEQYF
TRBV2	TRBJ2-6	CASGRGGVVRAF
TRBV10-3	TRBJ1-4	CAISEGTAINEKLFF
TRBV28	TRBJ1-6	CASSQGQDGYNSPLHF
TRBV9	TRBJ1-1	CASSVDPLAFEAFF
TRBV2	TRBJ1-2	CASSYGAIPRYGYTF
TRBV11-2	TRBJ1-5	CASSLGLGTPQHF
TRBV7-9	TRBJ1-6	CASSQVGQFSSYNSPLHF
TRBV10-3	TRBJ1-5	CAKRSQGDRGPGSNQPQHF
TRBV2	TRBJ2-7	CATRDGTYEQYF
TRBV19	TRBJ1-6	CASSHKTGLSSPLHF
TRBV20-1	TRBJ2-7	CSALLRDKGYEQYF
TRBV20-1	TRBJ2-7	CSASKEAGSSYEQYF
TRBV7-9	TRBJ1-1	CASSGLPGQKNTEAFF
TRBV7-2	TRBJ1-5	CASSLFRRDQPQHF
TRBV2	TRBJ1-1	CASTSRGGGTEAFF
TRBV13	TRBJ1-6	CASSYLTGVGSPLHF
TRBV7-6	TRBJ2-7	CASSGRGSGGSGEQYF
TRBV7-8	TRBJ2-2	CASSLDVGELFF
TRBV29-1	TRBJ2-2	CSVEVAGELFF
TRBV10-3	TRBJ1-4	CAISPAGTNEKLFF
TRBV25-1	TRBJ1-5	CASSDNGQGKGQPQHF
TRBV7-9	TRBJ2-7	CASSLWGGAAYEQYF
TRBV2	TRBJ1-3	CASSVLSGNTIYF
TRBV10-3	TRBJ2-7	CAIRESGTSYEQYF
TRBV14	TRBJ2-5	CASSHTTGKGEETQYF
TRBV7-2	TRBJ2-7	CASSSFTGTGYEQYF
TRBV7-2	TRBJ2-7	CASTLYGTVAYEQYF
TRBV7-9	TRBJ2-7	CASSDPSSGGEQYF
TRBV7-6	TRBJ1-4	CASSLRASGQGGEKLFF
TRBV7-6	TRBJ2-7	CASSLRLGQNYEQYF
TRBV24-1	TRBJ1-5	CASRLTGGGQPQHF
TRBV20-1	TRBJ1-5	CSAFPARQGAGQPQHF